This T cell receptor (beta chain) was sequenced during a study of blood T cell repertoires in COVID-19 (TCRdb year 2020). At the level of the whole study: Collaborator samples came from the United States, Italy and Spain and covered acute and convalescent phases of COVID-19. The material from the prospective study consisted of cDNA or gDNA derived from T cells, B-cell-depleted T cells, or PBMCs. A freely available public database, intended as a resource for researchers studying the immune response to SARS-CoV-2, is where the repertoires were released. Where available, HLA class I and class II types were taken from metadata supplied by the sample provider and were not determined by assay-based typing. Deeply sampled blood TCRbeta repertoires from subjects exposed to, actively infected with, or recovered from COVID-19 were included in the dataset. A de-identified subject ID, COVID-19 status, age in years and sex were almost always included in the sample metadata. Samples were obtained from the ongoing ImmuneRACE study (first 160 participants) and from over a thousand subjects provided by 6 global collaborators.

TCRbeta CDR3 regions were amplified from genomic DNA using the immunoSEQ Assay, a bias-controlled multiplex PCR. The original methods were these. Nucleated cell counts per sample were estimated from amplification of reference gene primers within the assay. To quantify the absolute abundance of each unique TCRbeta CDR3 rearrangement, sequence reads were collapsed and filtered. For each sample, productive Simpson clonality was calculated as the square root of Simpson's diversity index over productive rearrangements. TCRdb holds this immuneACCESS table with in-frame rearrangements only. Some clones are missing; in checked studies, unresolved V genes explain under half, and the rest has no known cause. That table furnishes V, J and clone size, whereas the DNA furnished D and trimming. In this sample the table shows 300,000 to 450,000 clones, less than 85% of which occur a single time. The ten largest make up 3.5% to 4% of the sample.

Whole blood was collected in K2EDTA tubes by collaborating institutions according to the institutions' own protocols. For TCRbeta analysis, collaborators shipped samples in one of three forms: frozen whole blood, isolated PBMCs, or DNA extracted from either of those sample types. Here is what the overall study found, with its caveats: How much clinical and demographic metadata was included differed by source and by participant, and the metadata was provided uncurated.

Counted from cysteine to phenylalanine, this CDR3 has 17 amino acids. The sequence is cut down to CDR3 DNA, 51 bases in frame from base 1. Based on the germline V gene, the CDR1 and CDR2 sequences are SGHAT and FQNNGV. V is shortened by 5 bases, J by 0 bases, and the region joining them spans 19 bases. For this clone: The clone's antigen remains unknown. Base-call qualities are not available, and no considerably larger clone is one nucleotide away.

The chain is assembled from TRBV11-2 and TRBJ1-1; TRBD1 is possibly the D segment (6 matching bases). Sequencing input: peripheral blood. This sequence originates from a woman between 18 and 29 years old with acute or convalescent COVID-19. The sequenced DNA: TGTGCCAGCAGCCCAACTACAGGGAGTGTTTTGAACACTGAAGCTTTCTTT. Its product reads: CASSPTTGSVLNTEAFF.